This note documents a single T cell receptor beta chain sequence. Its target is not known. The repertoire was sequenced with immunoSEQ multiplex PCR; TCRdb's copy has only in-frame clones and lacks some. The sample lists roughly 25,000 clones, 80% to 85% occurring once. These data belong to a study of PD-1 blockade in classical Hodgkin lymphoma. Study findings and constraints: When set against healthy donors, newly diagnosed patients were reported to show lower baseline TCR diversity. Unlike CD8+ TCR diversity, which did not rise significantly by C4D1, CD4+ TCR diversity did.

Brentuximab vedotin exposure varied, and every patient relapsed after autologous stem cell transplantation. Thawed PBMCs yielded CD4+ T cells through magnetic negative selection. Sequencing used CD4+ T cells from blood, obtained at baseline. The source is a human donor with classical Hodgkin lymphoma.

DNA for the CDR3: TGTGCCAGCACCACTTTCGGACAGGGACAAACAGATACGCAGTATTTT. It codes for CASTTFGQGQTDTQYF. The chain joins TRBV9 to TRBJ2-3; 8 bases match TRBD1. The CDR3 covers 16 residues. The germline gives CDR1 SGDLS, CDR2 YYNGEE. V lost 6 bases, J lost 3 bases, and 12 bases stayed unmatched. Full variable domain (remainder filled in from reference TRBV9 and TRBJ2-3): DSGVTQTPKHLITATGQRVTLRCSPRSGDLSVYWYQQSLDQGLQFLIQYYNGEERAKGNILERFSAQQFPDLHSELNLSSLELGDSALYFCASTTFGQGQTDTQYFGPGTRLTVL.